This TCR beta chain was obtained from a study of persistence of HIV-infected CD4 T cells. Study-level results: Compared with CD3/CD28-stimulated cells, CMV- and Gag-responding cells showed lower TCRbeta richness.

Cells were stimulated with overlapping HIV-1 Gag 15-mer peptides. CD40L/CD69 double-negative CD45RO-high memory CD4+ T cells were collected. In regard to this clone: Its antigen is unidentified.

This CDR3 is built from 14 residues. CDR1 and CDR2 from the germline V gene are LNHDA and SQIVND (reference sequence). Trimming shortened V by 4 bases and J by 1 base, and 7 bases separated the two germline ends. This was the immunoSEQ version 4 assay in survey mode. Generated by immunoSEQ multiplex PCR, the TCRdb table keeps only in-frame clones and is missing some. The data hold about 64,000 clones, with about 69% observed a single time. The V gene is TRBV19, the J gene TRBJ2-2; D perhaps matches TRBD2 (6 bases). The receptor's source is an adult man with HIV who was CMV-seropositive. Sample: CD4+ T cells sorted from PBMCs after roughly 18-hour stimulation, taken from a patient who received antiretroviral therapy. The CDR3 sequence is CASSNGGNTGELFF. The CDR3 region has the DNA TGTGCCAGTAGTAACGGGGGGAACACCGGGGAGCTGTTTTTT. Supplemented by reference TRBV19 and TRBJ2-2, the full variable domain reads DGGITQSPKYLFRKEGQNVTLSCEQNLNHDAMYWYRQDPGQGLRLIYYSQIVNDFQKGDIAEGYSVSREKKESFPLTVTSAQKNPTAFYLCASSNGGNTGELFFGEGSRLTVL.